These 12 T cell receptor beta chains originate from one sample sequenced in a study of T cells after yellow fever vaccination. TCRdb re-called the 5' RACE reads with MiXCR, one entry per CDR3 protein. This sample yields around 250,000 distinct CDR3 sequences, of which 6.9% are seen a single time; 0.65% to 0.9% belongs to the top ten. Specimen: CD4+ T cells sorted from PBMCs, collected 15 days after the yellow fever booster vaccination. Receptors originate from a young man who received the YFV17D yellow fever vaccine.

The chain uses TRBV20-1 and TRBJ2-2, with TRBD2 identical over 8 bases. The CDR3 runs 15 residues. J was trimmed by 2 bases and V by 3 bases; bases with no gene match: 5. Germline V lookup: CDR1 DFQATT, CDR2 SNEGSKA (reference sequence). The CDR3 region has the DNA TGCAGTGCTAGGCGGGGGGAAGTTAACACCGGGGAGCTGTTTTTT. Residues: CSARRGEVNTGELFF.

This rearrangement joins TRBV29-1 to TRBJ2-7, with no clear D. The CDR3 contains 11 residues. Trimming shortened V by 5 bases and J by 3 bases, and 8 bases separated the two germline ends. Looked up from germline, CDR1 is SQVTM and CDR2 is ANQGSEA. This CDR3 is CSVRRNYEQYF. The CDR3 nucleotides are TGCAGCGTTCGGCGAAACTACGAGCAGTACTTC.

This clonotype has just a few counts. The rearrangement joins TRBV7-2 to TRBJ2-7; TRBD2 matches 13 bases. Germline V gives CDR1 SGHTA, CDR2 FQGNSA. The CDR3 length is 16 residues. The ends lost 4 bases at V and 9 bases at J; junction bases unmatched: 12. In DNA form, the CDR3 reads TGTGCCAGCAGCTCCTCGTGGACTAGCGGGAGTATGGTGCAGTACTTC. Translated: CASSSSWTSGSMVQYF.

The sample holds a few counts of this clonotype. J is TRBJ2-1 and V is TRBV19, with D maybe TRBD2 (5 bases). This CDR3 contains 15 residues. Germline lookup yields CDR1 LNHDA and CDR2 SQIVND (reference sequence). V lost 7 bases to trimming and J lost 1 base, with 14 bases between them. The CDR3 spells CASTRSRTSYNEQFF. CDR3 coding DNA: TGTGCCAGTACCAGATCGAGGACTTCCTACAATGAGCAGTTCTTC.

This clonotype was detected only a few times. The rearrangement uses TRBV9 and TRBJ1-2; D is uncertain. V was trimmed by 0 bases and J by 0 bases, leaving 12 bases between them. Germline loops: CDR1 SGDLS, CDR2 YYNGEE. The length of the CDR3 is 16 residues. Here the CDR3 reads CASSVEGKGANYGYTF. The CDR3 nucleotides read TGTGCCAGCAGCGTAGAAGGGAAAGGAGCTAACTATGGCTACACCTTC.

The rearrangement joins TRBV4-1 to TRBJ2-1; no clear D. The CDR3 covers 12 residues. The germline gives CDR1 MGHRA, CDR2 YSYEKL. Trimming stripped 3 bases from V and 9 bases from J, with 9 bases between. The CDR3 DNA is TGCGCCAGCAGCCAGGCCAGAACTGAGCAGTTCTTC. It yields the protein CASSQARTEQFF.

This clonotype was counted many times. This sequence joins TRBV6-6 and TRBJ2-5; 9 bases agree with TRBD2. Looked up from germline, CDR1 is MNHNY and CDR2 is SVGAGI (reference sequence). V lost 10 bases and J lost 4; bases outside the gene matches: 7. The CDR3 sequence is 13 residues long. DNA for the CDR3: TGTGCCATTAGCGGGAGTCATAGAGAGACCCAGTACTTC. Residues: CAISGSHRETQYF.

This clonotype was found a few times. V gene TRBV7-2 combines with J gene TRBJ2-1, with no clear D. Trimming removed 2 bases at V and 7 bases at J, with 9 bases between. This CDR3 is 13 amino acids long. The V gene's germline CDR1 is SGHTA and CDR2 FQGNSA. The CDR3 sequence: CASSLFSENEQFF. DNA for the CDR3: TGTGCCAGCAGCTTATTTTCGGAGAATGAGCAGTTCTTC.

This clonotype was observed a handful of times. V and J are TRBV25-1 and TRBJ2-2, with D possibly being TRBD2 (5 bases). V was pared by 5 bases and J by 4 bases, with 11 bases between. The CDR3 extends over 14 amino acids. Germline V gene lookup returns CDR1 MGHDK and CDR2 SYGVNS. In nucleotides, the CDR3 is TGTGCCAGCAGTAAGTGGGAGACCACCGGGGAGCTGTTTTTT. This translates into CASSKWETTGELFF.

Here the CDR3 DNA reads TGCAGCGTTGGACACTTGGACTACACCTTC. Its translation is CSVGHLDYTF. This chain uses TRBV29-1 with TRBJ1-2; the D is unclear. CDR1 is SQVTM, CDR2 ANQGSEA, per germline. V lost 4 bases and J 10 bases, leaving 10 bases between the germline ends. CDR3 length: 10 amino acids.

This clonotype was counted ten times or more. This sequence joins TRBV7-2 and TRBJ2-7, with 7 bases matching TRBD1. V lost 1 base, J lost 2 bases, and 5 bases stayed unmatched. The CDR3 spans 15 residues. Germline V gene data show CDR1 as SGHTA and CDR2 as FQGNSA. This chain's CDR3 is CASSLGVTGPYEQYF. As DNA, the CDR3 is TGTGCCAGCAGCTTAGGGGTGACAGGGCCCTACGAGCAGTACTTC.

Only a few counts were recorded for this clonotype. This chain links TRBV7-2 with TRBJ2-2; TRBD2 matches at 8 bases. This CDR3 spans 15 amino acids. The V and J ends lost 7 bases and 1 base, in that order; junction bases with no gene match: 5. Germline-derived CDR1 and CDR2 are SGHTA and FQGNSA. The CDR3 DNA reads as TGTGCCAGCACCCCAACTAGCGGGAACACCGGGGAGCTGTTTTTT. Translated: CASTPTSGNTGELFF.